These T cell receptor beta chains were read from a single sample in a study of CD8+ T cells in alopecia areata. Some clones are missing from TCRdb's copy, which holds only in-frame ones; the method was immunoSEQ multiplex PCR. The sample yields a few hundred thousand clones, approximately 72% seen once. Sequenced here: CD4+ T cells sorted from blood, sampled around week 44, from a patient treated with tofacitinib. The receptors here all came from a human donor with alopecia areata. Both conserved end residues are part of each CDR3. Fields, in order: V gene, D gene, clone size, J gene, CDR3 protein, CDR3 DNA. The D gene is left open where the match is weak. Size is omitted from some rows. Given values are once, few, many or a class for expanded clones.

V: TRBV29-1; D: -; size: once; J: TRBJ1-1; CDR3: CSVGIEFLTEAFF; DNA: TGCAGCGTTGGGATCGAGTTTTTAACTGAAGCTTTCTTT
V: TRBV7-2; D: -; size: -; J: TRBJ2-1; CDR3: CASSLPPGSNEQFF; DNA: TGTGCCAGCAGCCTGCCCCCGGGATCCAATGAGCAGTTCTTC
V: TRBV6-1; D: -; size: -; J: TRBJ1-5; CDR3: CASSTGWSGNQPQHF; DNA: TGTGCCAGCAGTACAGGGTGGTCGGGCAATCAGCCCCAGCATTTT
V: TRBV2; D: TRBD1; size: once; J: TRBJ1-1; CDR3: CASRIGTGSWRTEAFF; DNA: TGTGCCAGCAGAATTGGGACAGGGTCCTGGCGAACTGAAGCTTTCTTT
V: TRBV5-6; D: -; size: -; J: TRBJ1-5; CDR3: CASSYGGEDQPQHF; DNA: TGTGCCAGCAGCTACGGAGGGGAGGATCAGCCCCAGCATTTT
V: TRBV20-1; D: TRBD2; size: -; J: TRBJ2-7; CDR3: CSAERDYEQYF; DNA: TGCAGTGCTGAGCGGGACTACGAGCAGTACTTC
V: TRBV11-3; D: -; size: -; J: TRBJ2-3; CDR3: CASSLGPTDTQYF; DNA: TGTGCCAGCAGCTTAGGACCCACAGATACGCAGTATTTT
V: TRBV4-3; D: -; size: few; J: TRBJ2-3; CDR3: CASSQGGGTSTDTQYF; DNA: TGCGCCAGCAGCCAAGGTGGCGGAACTTCCACAGATACGCAGTATTTT
V: TRBV7-2; D: -; size: -; J: TRBJ2-7; CDR3: CASSPQGGSGYEQYF; DNA: TGTGCCAGCAGCCCACAGGGGGGGAGTGGGTACGAGCAGTACTTC
V: TRBV29-1; D: -; size: -; J: TRBJ2-7; CDR3: CSVRRGEYEQYF; DNA: TGCAGCGTCAGGAGGGGGGAATACGAGCAGTACTTC
V: TRBV19; D: TRBD1; size: -; J: TRBJ1-2; CDR3: CASYSGTGDGYTF; DNA: TGTGCCAGTTACTCCGGGACAGGGGACGGCTACACCTTC
V: TRBV13; D: TRBD1; size: -; J: TRBJ1-1; CDR3: CASSPGGQGNTEAFF; DNA: TGTGCCAGCAGCCCCGGCGGACAGGGGAACACTGAAGCTTTCTTT
V: TRBV5-1; D: -; size: -; J: TRBJ1-1; CDR3: CASSLGRENTEAFF; DNA: TGCGCCAGCAGCTTAGGGCGCGAGAACACTGAAGCTTTCTTT
V: TRBV30; D: TRBD2; size: -; J: TRBJ2-3; CDR3: CAWRIAGGPDTQYF; DNA: TGTGCCTGGAGGATAGCGGGGGGACCAGATACGCAGTATTTT
V: TRBV10-3; D: -; size: once; J: TRBJ1-4; CDR3: CAISESSQDFNEKLFF; DNA: TGTGCCATCAGTGAGTCGAGCCAGGACTTTAATGAAAAACTGTTTTTT
V: TRBV29-1; D: -; size: -; J: TRBJ2-1; CDR3: CNIYDGSSYNEQFF; DNA: TGCAACATCTATGACGGGAGCTCCTACAATGAGCAGTTCTTC
V: TRBV30; D: -; size: -; J: TRBJ2-3; CDR3: CAWTTGDRSTDTQYF; DNA: TGTGCCTGGACTACGGGGGATCGGAGTACAGATACGCAGTATTTT
V: TRBV27; D: -; size: -; J: TRBJ2-1; CDR3: CASNQGSSYNEQFF; DNA: TGTGCCAGCAATCAAGGGAGCTCCTACAATGAGCAGTTCTTC
V: TRBV5-1; D: -; size: -; J: TRBJ2-1; CDR3: CASSLDIYNEQFF; DNA: TGCGCCAGCAGCTTGGACATTTACAATGAGCAGTTCTTC
V: TRBV9; D: -; size: -; J: TRBJ1-5; CDR3: CASSLDSSNQPQHF; DNA: TGTGCCAGCAGCCTAGACAGCTCCAATCAGCCCCAGCATTTT
V: TRBV29-1; D: -; size: few; J: TRBJ1-4; CDR3: CSVVLGGTATNEKLFF; DNA: TGCAGCGTTGTTTTAGGGGGAACGGCAACTAATGAAAAACTGTTTTTT
V: TRBV5-1; D: TRBD1; size: -; J: TRBJ2-5; CDR3: CASSLGQQETQYF; DNA: TGCGCCAGCAGCCTGGGACAGCAAGAGACCCAGTACTTC
V: TRBV10-3; D: -; size: -; J: TRBJ1-2; CDR3: CAISEWKAGNYGYTF; DNA: TGTGCCATCAGTGAGTGGAAGGCCGGGAACTATGGCTACACCTTC
V: TRBV6-5; D: -; size: few; J: TRBJ1-5; CDR3: CASKATGYLSQPQHF; DNA: TGTGCCAGCAAAGCGACAGGTTATCTTAGTCAGCCCCAGCATTTT
V: TRBV30; D: -; size: once; J: TRBJ1-2; CDR3: CAWKPGWDGYTF; DNA: TGTGCCTGGAAACCAGGGTGGGACGGCTACACCTTC
V: TRBV29-1; D: -; size: few; J: TRBJ1-2; CDR3: CSVEGQGFHGYTF; DNA: TGCAGCGTTGAAGGGCAGGGATTCCATGGCTACACCTTC
V: TRBV2; D: -; size: -; J: TRBJ1-5; CDR3: CATGRHDNQPQHF; DNA: TGTGCCACTGGTCGACACGACAATCAGCCCCAGCATTTT
V: TRBV5-1; D: -; size: -; J: TRBJ2-7; CDR3: CASSREGPPDEQYF; DNA: TGCGCCAGCAGCCGCGAGGGACCCCCGGACGAGCAGTACTTC
V: TRBV29-1; D: -; size: -; J: TRBJ2-7; CDR3: CSVHAGDSYEQYF; DNA: TGCAGCGTTCACGCAGGGGATTCCTACGAGCAGTACTTC
V: TRBV29-1; D: TRBD2; size: few; J: TRBJ2-1; CDR3: CSVGGLVPFNEQFF; DNA: TGCAGCGTTGGCGGACTAGTTCCCTTCAATGAGCAGTTCTTC
V: TRBV2; D: -; size: -; J: TRBJ1-1; CDR3: CASSRGQGANTEAFF; DNA: TGTGCCAGCAGTCGCGGGCAGGGAGCCAACACTGAAGCTTTCTTT